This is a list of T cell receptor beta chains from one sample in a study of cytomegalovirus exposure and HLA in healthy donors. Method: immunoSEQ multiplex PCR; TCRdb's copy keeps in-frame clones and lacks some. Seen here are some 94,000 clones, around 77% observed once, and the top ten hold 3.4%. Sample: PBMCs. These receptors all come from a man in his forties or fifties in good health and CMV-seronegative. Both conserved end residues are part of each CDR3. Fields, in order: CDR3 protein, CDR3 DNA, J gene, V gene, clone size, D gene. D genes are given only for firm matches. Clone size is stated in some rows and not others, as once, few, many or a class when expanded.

CASSLGGPDNQPQHF,TGCGCCAGCAGCTTGGGGGGGCCCGACAATCAGCCCCAGCATTTT,TRBJ1-5,TRBV5-1,-,-
CASSRSGGESQYF,TGCGCCAGCAGCCGGAGCGGGGGGGAAAGTCAGTACTTC,TRBJ2-7,TRBV5-1,-,TRBD2
CASSQGLAGVVFETQYF,TGCGCCAGCAGCCAAGGGCTAGCGGGAGTGGTTTTTGAGACCCAGTACTTC,TRBJ2-5,TRBV4-1,-,TRBD2
CASSSMRTSTDTQYF,TGTGCCAGCAGTTCCATGCGGACTAGCACAGATACGCAGTATTTT,TRBJ2-3,TRBV28,-,-
CASSPVGTGIYTIYF,TGTGCCAGCTCACCAGTCGGGACAGGGATATACACCATATATTTT,TRBJ1-3,TRBV18,-,TRBD1
CASSLGRGMETRYF,TGTGCCAGCAGCTTAGGGCGGGGGATGGAGACCCGGTACTTC,TRBJ2-5,TRBV7-9,-,TRBD2
CASSDSGGADTQYF,TGTGCCAGCAGTGACTCCGGGGGGGCAGATACGCAGTATTTT,TRBJ2-3,TRBV6-4,few,TRBD2
CASSLGGQGADYGYTF,TGTGCCAGCAGCTTGGGTGGGCAGGGGGCGGACTATGGCTACACCTTC,TRBJ1-2,TRBV5-4,-,TRBD1
CASSLVQRGGYEQFF,TGTGCCAGCAGCTTAGTACAGCGGGGGGGTTATGAGCAGTTCTTC,TRBJ2-1,TRBV7-9,-,TRBD2
CASSPQTGRVNEQFF,TGCGCCAGCAGCCCCCAAACCGGGAGGGTTAATGAGCAGTTCTTC,TRBJ2-1,TRBV4-1,-,TRBD2
CASSFFRRDRENSPLHF,TGTGCCAGCAGTTTTTTCCGTAGGGACAGGGAAAATTCACCCCTCCACTTT,TRBJ1-6,TRBV28,once,TRBD1
CASSPGNNQPQHF,TGCGCCAGCAGTCCGGGGAATAATCAGCCCCAGCATTTT,TRBJ1-5,TRBV10-1,-,-
CAWSTRVEAFF,TGTGCCTGGAGTACTAGAGTGGAAGCTTTCTTT,TRBJ1-1,TRBV30,-,-
CASSLAGGYGYTF,TGCGCCAGCAGCTTGGCCGGAGGGTATGGCTACACCTTC,TRBJ1-2,TRBV5-1,-,-
CASSAHVGEGTEKLFF,TGTGCCAGCAGCGCCCATGTTGGGGAGGGAACAGAAAAACTGTTTTTT,TRBJ1-4,TRBV9,-,-
CASSEARQGQETQYF,TGTGCCAGCAGTGAAGCGAGACAGGGTCAAGAGACCCAGTACTTC,TRBJ2-5,TRBV2,-,TRBD1
CASSLAGTGAYEQYF,TGTGCCAGCAGCTTGGCCGGGACAGGGGCCTACGAGCAGTACTTC,TRBJ2-7,TRBV5-4,-,TRBD1
CASSSVRGLYEQYF,TGTGCCAGTAGTTCCGTCCGCGGCCTCTACGAGCAGTACTTC,TRBJ2-7,TRBV19,-,-
CSGQGTEQFF,TGCAGCGGCCAGGGAACTGAGCAGTTCTTC,TRBJ2-1,TRBV29-1,-,-
CASRSGGNQETQYF,TGTGCCAGCAGGTCAGGGGGCAACCAAGAGACCCAGTACTTC,TRBJ2-5,TRBV6-5,-,TRBD1
CSVTIAGVDTQYF,TGCAGCGTCACTATAGCGGGGGTAGATACGCAGTATTTT,TRBJ2-3,TRBV29-1,-,TRBD2
CASSHGTGVFYEQYF,TGTGCCAGCAGCCACGGGACAGGGGTCTTCTACGAGCAGTACTTC,TRBJ2-7,TRBV7-8,-,TRBD1
CASSLTTSEAFF,TGTGCCAGCAGCTTGACGACAAGTGAAGCTTTCTTT,TRBJ1-1,TRBV7-9,-,-
CASSLGATQEQFF,TGTGCCAGCAGCTTAGGGGCTACGCAGGAGCAGTTCTTC,TRBJ2-1,TRBV7-6,few,-
CASSELSGGLSGELFF,TGTGCCAGCAGCGAGCTCTCAGGGGGCTTATCCGGGGAGCTGTTTTTT,TRBJ2-2,TRBV9,-,TRBD1
CASSGTGLGYTF,TGTGCCAGCAGCGGGACAGGGTTGGGCTACACCTTC,TRBJ1-2,TRBV11-2,-,TRBD1
CASSPLDRDNTEAFF,TGCGCCAGCAGCCCCTTGGACAGGGATAACACTGAAGCTTTCTTT,TRBJ1-1,TRBV5-1,-,TRBD1
CASSPQANYGYTF,TGTGCCAGCAGTCCCCAGGCTAACTATGGCTACACCTTC,TRBJ1-2,TRBV28,-,-
CASSERGQGNPSIYSNQPQHF,TGTGCCAGCAGTGAAAGGGGACAGGGGAACCCCTCCATCTATAGCAATCAGCCCCAGCATTTT,TRBJ1-5,TRBV6-1,-,TRBD1
CASSFFGEVPMLQPQHF,TGTGCCAGCAGCTTTTTCGGGGAGGTTCCAATGCTACAGCCCCAGCATTTT,TRBJ1-5,TRBV12-1,-,-
CASSVGQGLLETQYF,TGTGCCAGCAGCGTAGGACAGGGGTTGTTAGAGACCCAGTACTTC,TRBJ2-5,TRBV9,-,TRBD1
CAISEGASGGSKNIQYF,TGTGCCATCAGTGAGGGGGCTAGCGGGGGTTCCAAAAACATTCAGTACTTC,TRBJ2-4,TRBV10-3,few,TRBD2
CASSLAGGTYNEQFF,TGTGCCAGCAGCCTAGCGGGGGGAACCTACAATGAGCAGTTCTTC,TRBJ2-1,TRBV7-3,-,TRBD2
CASSLGFGGANEQFF,TGTGCCAGCAGCTTAGGATTCGGGGGGGCTAATGAGCAGTTCTTC,TRBJ2-1,TRBV7-9,-,TRBD2
CASSFGISGNTIYF,TGTGCCAGCAGCTTCGGGATCTCTGGAAACACCATATATTTT,TRBJ1-3,TRBV7-2,-,-
CASSPGQNTEAFF,TGTGCCAGCAGCCCGGGACAGAACACTGAGGCTTTCTTT,TRBJ1-1,TRBV7-9,-,TRBD1
CASSPGYSYEQYF,TGTGCCAGCAGCCCGGGATACTCCTACGAGCAGTACTTC,TRBJ2-7,TRBV27,-,-
CASSYLAGSTDTQYF,TGTGCCAGCAGCTACCTAGCGGGTAGCACAGATACGCAGTATTTT,TRBJ2-3,TRBV7-2,once,TRBD2
CASSLGGQSYEQYF,TGTGCCAGCAGCTTGGGAGGACAATCCTACGAGCAGTACTTC,TRBJ2-7,TRBV5-4,-,-
CASSGAGQGGPEQYF,TGTGCCAGCAGTGGGGCTGGACAGGGAGGGCCCGAGCAGTACTTC,TRBJ2-7,TRBV25-1,-,-
CASSYTSGQPQHF,TGTGCCAGCAGCTACACCTCGGGGCAGCCCCAGCATTTT,TRBJ1-5,TRBV2,once,-
CASSDSRNTEAFF,TGTGCCAGTAGCGACAGTAGGAACACTGAAGCTTTCTTT,TRBJ1-1,TRBV19,once,-
CASSSDGYGYTF,TGTGCCAGCAGCTCCGACGGGTATGGCTACACCTTC,TRBJ1-2,TRBV11-3,-,-
CAWSVGSGEDTQYF,TGTGCCTGGAGTGTAGGGAGCGGGGAAGATACGCAGTATTTT,TRBJ2-3,TRBV30,few,TRBD2
CASSRASGATYEQYF,TGTGCCAGCTCCCGGGCTAGCGGGGCAACCTACGAGCAGTACTTC,TRBJ2-7,TRBV6-1,-,TRBD2
CASSIAGGLEQYF,TGTGCCAGCAGTATTGCAGGGGGCCTCGAGCAGTACTTC,TRBJ2-7,TRBV28,-,TRBD1
CASRAGVPGEQYF,TGTGCCAGTAGAGCCGGGGTTCCGGGCGAGCAGTACTTC,TRBJ2-7,TRBV28,-,-